This TCR beta chain was recorded in a study of CD8 T cells in Susac syndrome. Reverse transcription of roughly 0.45 to 1 ug RNA was performed with random hexamers. By means of immunoSEQ multiplex PCR, TCR beta CDR3 spanning 54 Vbeta and 13 Jbeta underwent amplification. MiXCR, run by TCRdb on the immunoSEQ multiplex PCR reads, gives a single entry per CDR3 protein. Of about 49,000 distinct CDR3 sequences in the sample, roughly 93% were seen once. V lost 4 bases and J lost 8; bases outside the gene matches: 25. CDR1 is SGDLS and CDR2 is YYNGEE in the germline V gene. The CDR3 has 20 residues. CD8+ and CD4+ blood T cells underwent TCR beta sequencing. The controls were healthy donors who were matched for age and sex. Negative magnetic isolation gave CD8+ and CD4+ cells; FACS enriched CD8+ TEMRA.

The clonotype originates from a human donor in good health. The chain uses TRBV9 and TRBJ2-1; TRBD2 matches at 9 bases. The sample comprised CD8+ T cells from PBMCs. The CDR3 DNA follows: TGTGCCAGCAGCTTGCTTGGGGGACGTGCTAGCGGGAACTTCCTCGATGAGCAGTTCTTC. Amino acids: CASSLLGGRASGNFLDEQFF.